The 23 T cell receptor beta chains reported below all come from one sample, sequenced in a study of cytomegalovirus exposure and HLA in healthy donors. The primer mix had 60 Vbeta and 13 Jbeta primers. Libraries were prepared by immunoSEQ multiplex PCR; TCRdb keeps only in-frame clonotypes and omits some of them. The sample has 94,000 or so clones, around 70% seen once. The sample taken for sequencing was PBMCs. Receptors were obtained from a man aged 55 to 69 in good health and CMV-seronegative.

The CDR3 loop is CASSPGLINEQFF. The DNA of the CDR3 is TGTGCCAGCAGCCCGGGACTTATCAATGAGCAGTTCTTC. The chain is built from TRBV11-2 and TRBJ2-1, with D perhaps matching TRBD2 (6 bases). Germline-derived CDR1 and CDR2 are SGHAT and FQNNGV. The CDR3 spans 13 residues. V was clipped by 5 bases and J by 6 bases, with 11 bases between them. The variable domain in full, completed from reference TRBV11-2 and TRBJ2-1, reads EAGVAQSPRYKIIEKRQSVAFWCNPISGHATLYWYQQILGQGPKLLIQFQNNGVVDDSQLPKDRFSAERLKGVDSTLKIQPAKLEDSAVYLCASSPGLINEQFFGPGTRLTVL.

The chain couples TRBV19 to TRBJ2-1; 8 bases line up with TRBD2. The V and J ends lost 5 bases and 8 bases, in that order; junction bases with no gene match: 14. From germline, CDR1 is LNHDA and CDR2 SQIVND (reference sequence). This CDR3 has 16 residues. The CDR3 DNA follows: TGTGCCAGTAGTCCCGTGGGACTAGTAACTCGCGATGAGCAGTTCTTC. Translated, it gives CASSPVGLVTRDEQFF.

The rearrangement joins TRBV5-1 to TRBJ2-4; D possibly corresponds to TRBD1 (5 bases). Germline CDR1 and CDR2: SGHRS and YFSETQ. With 2 bases removed from V and 1 base from J, the gap between germline ends came to 16 bases. The CDR3 covers 17 residues. Here the CDR3 DNA reads TGCGCCAGCAGCTTAGGGGCGTGGGAAACGGCCAAAAACATTCAGTACTTC. Translating gives CASSLGAWETAKNIQYF.

This rearrangement joins TRBV6-1 to TRBJ1-6; possible D gene TRBD1, 6 bases. V was pared by 2 bases and J by 7 bases, with 12 bases between. Looked up from germline, CDR1 is MNHNS and CDR2 is SASEGT. CDR3 size: 15 residues. For the CDR3, the DNA is TGTGCCAGCAGTGAAAGAACAGGGACAAATTCACCCCTCCACTTT. The encoded protein is CASSERTGTNSPLHF.

The chain recombines TRBV5-4 with TRBJ2-3, with 8 bases lining up with TRBD2. Germline CDR1 reads SGHNT; CDR2 reads YYREEE (reference sequence). Germline trimming cut 4 bases from V and 2 bases from J; bases unmatched to any gene: 9. The CDR3 is 16 amino acids. CDR3 DNA sequence: TGTGCCAGCAGCCCATCCGGGACTAGGCTCACAGATACGCAGTATTTT. Translating gives CASSPSGTRLTDTQYF.

The CDR3 bases are TGTGCCAGCAGTTTACTCCAAGAGACCCAGTACTTC. This encodes CASSLLQETQYF. The V call is TRBV27, the J call TRBJ2-5; D ambiguous. Germline V lookup: CDR1 MNHEY, CDR2 SMNVEV (reference sequence). The CDR3 runs 12 residues. V lost 2 bases and J lost 1, with 2 bases in between.

The chain has TRBV11-2 and TRBJ2-1; TRBD2 aligns across 9 bases. The CDR3 is 14 residues long. Per germline, CDR1 SGHAT and CDR2 FQNNGV. Germline trimming cut 2 bases from V and 7 bases from J; bases unmatched to any gene: 3. The CDR3 sequence: CASSLLAGSNEQFF. The DNA for the CDR3 is TGTGCCAGCAGCTTACTAGCGGGGTCAAATGAGCAGTTCTTC.

This chain links TRBV6-5 with TRBJ1-2; D is perhaps TRBD1 (6 bases). This CDR3 contains 11 residues. V lost 6 bases to trimming and J lost 8 bases, with 10 bases between them. Germline CDR1 reads MNHEY; CDR2 reads SVGAGI. CDR3 in DNA: TGTGCCAGCAGCGAAGGGGGAGGCTACACCTTC. Amino acids: CASSEGGGYTF.

The CDR3 DNA reads as TGTGCCAGCAGTTCTCAGACCGGGGATACGCAGTATTTT. Translated: CASSSQTGDTQYF. This chain joins TRBV6-6 and TRBJ2-3; D unclear. This CDR3 comprises 13 residues. The germline CDR1 and CDR2 sequences are MNHNY and SVGAGI (reference sequence). Between the trimmed V and J ends, which lost 4 bases and 6 bases, there was a span of 11 bases.

In DNA, the CDR3 is TGTGCCAGCAGCGGCTATTCTAGCGGGGGCACATACGAGCAGTACTTC. This gives the protein CASSGYSSGGTYEQYF. The rearrangement links TRBV7-9 to TRBJ2-7, with TRBD2 matching over 10 bases. The CDR3 runs to 16 residues. With 5 bases clipped from V and 4 bases from J, the junction kept 11 bases outside the gene matches. Germline CDR1 SEHNR, CDR2 FQNEAQ (reference sequence). Combining the CDR3 with reference TRBV7-9 and TRBJ2-7 gives the whole variable domain DTGVSQNPRHKITKRGQNVTFRCDPISEHNRLYWYRQTLGQGPEFLTYFQNEAQLEKSRLLSDRFSAERPKGSFSTLEIQRTEQGDSAMYLCASSGYSSGGTYEQYFGPGTRLTVT.

Only a few counts were recorded for this clone. J is TRBJ2-1 and V is TRBV4-3; weak D call: TRBD1 (6 bases). Trimming stripped 1 base from V and 9 bases from J, with 10 bases between. The CDR3 has 13 amino acids. In germline, CDR1 is LGHNA, CDR2 YSLEER. The CDR3, as DNA: TGCGCCAGCAGCCAAGTTGCACAGGGTGAGCAGTTCTTC. Translated: CASSQVAQGEQFF.

V usage is TRBV19 and J usage is TRBJ2-5; TRBD1 matches 10 bases. J lost 1 base, V lost 4 bases, and 0 bases had no gene match. This CDR3 is 14 amino acids long. The germline gives CDR1 LNHDA, CDR2 SQIVND (reference sequence). The CDR3 DNA is TGTGCCAGTAGTAGGACAGGGGGCCAAGAGACCCAGTACTTC. Translated, it gives CASSRTGGQETQYF.

This clone was recorded once. J is TRBJ2-1 and V is TRBV2; 15 bases match TRBD2. Germline lookup yields CDR1 SNHLY and CDR2 FYNNEI. With V trimmed by 2 bases and J by 3 bases, 5 bases remained unmatched. This CDR3 region has 18 residues. The CDR3 reads CASSEWGLAGGGYNEQFF. The CDR3, as DNA: TGTGCCAGCAGTGAATGGGGACTAGCGGGAGGTGGCTACAATGAGCAGTTCTTC.

This chain joins TRBV2 and TRBJ2-5; 7 nucleotides align to TRBD2. The CDR3 spans 13 residues. Germline CDR1 and CDR2: SNHLY and FYNNEI. With V trimmed by 6 bases and J by 7 bases, 8 bases remained unmatched. CDR3 sequence reads: CASSQGWGGTQYF. In nucleotides, the CDR3 is TGTGCCAGCAGCCAAGGGTGGGGGGGGACCCAGTACTTC.

The chain links TRBV4-2 to TRBJ1-1; possible D gene TRBD1, 6 bases. The CDR3 contains 14 residues. The V and J ends lost 0 bases and 8 bases respectively, with 13 bases between them. Germline V gene data show CDR1 as LGHNA and CDR2 as YNFKEQ. CDR3 nucleotides: TGTGCCAGCAGCCAAGATCCCGGACAGAAAGAAGCTTTCTTT. The encoded protein is CASSQDPGQKEAFF.

The V call is TRBV28, the J call TRBJ1-4; D is undetermined. Trimming pared 5 bases from V and 2 bases from J, leaving 18 bases between. The CDR3 has 17 amino acids. Germline CDR1 MDHEN, CDR2 SYDVKM. CDR3: CASSGRTAAGTNEKLFF. CDR3 in DNA: TGTGCCAGCAGTGGCCGGACTGCAGCCGGCACTAATGAAAAACTGTTTTTT.

The gene calls are TRBV11-2 and TRBJ2-1; 9 bases line up with TRBD2. In germline, CDR1 is SGHAT, CDR2 FQNNGV. The CDR3 runs to 16 residues. The V gene end was trimmed by 3 bases and the J gene end by 3 bases; junction bases not matched to a gene: 6. The CDR3 here is CASSLGRGGLYNEQFF. The CDR3 nucleotides read TGTGCCAGCAGCTTGGGGCGGGGGGGCCTCTACAATGAGCAGTTCTTC. Variable domain in full (rest from reference TRBV11-2 and TRBJ2-1): EAGVAQSPRYKIIEKRQSVAFWCNPISGHATLYWYQQILGQGPKLLIQFQNNGVVDDSQLPKDRFSAERLKGVDSTLKIQPAKLEDSAVYLCASSLGRGGLYNEQFFGPGTRLTVL.

The V call is TRBV19, the J call TRBJ2-5; possible D gene TRBD1, 5 bases. CDR3 length: 14 residues. Trimming shortened V by 4 bases and J by 2 bases, and 11 bases separated the two germline ends. The germline V gene has CDR1 LNHDA and CDR2 SQIVND (reference sequence). The CDR3 reads CASSKIDSQETQYF. CDR3 coding DNA: TGTGCCAGTAGTAAGATCGACAGTCAAGAGACCCAGTACTTC.

This chain connects TRBV5-1 to TRBJ2-1, with TRBD2 matching over 7 bases. There are 13 residues in the CDR3. The V and J ends lost 3 bases and 7 bases, in that order; junction bases with no gene match: 4. The germline V gene has CDR1 SGHRS and CDR2 YFSETQ. The CDR3 is CASSSAAGNEQFF. The CDR3 coding sequence is TGCGCCAGCAGCTCGGCAGCGGGGAATGAGCAGTTCTTC.

Regarding this clone: The sample carries other DNA sequences with the same CDR3. V usage is TRBV7-9 and J usage is TRBJ2-5; TRBD2 is a possible D gene (5 bases). Germline-derived CDR1 and CDR2 are SEHNR and FQNEAQ (reference sequence). Deletions cut 4 bases from V and 4 bases from J, with 13 bases between. The CDR3 runs 14 residues. The CDR3 nucleotides are TGTGCCAGCAGCTCTAGGGTCCGGGGAGAGACCCAGTACTTC. Residues: CASSSRVRGETQYF.

The chain links TRBV6-5 to TRBJ2-1; 7 positions match TRBD2. Germline V lookup: CDR1 MNHEY, CDR2 SVGAGI. The ends lost 7 bases at V and 5 bases at J; junction bases unmatched: 11. The CDR3 is made up of 15 amino acids. CDR3 DNA sequence: TGTGCCAGCAATACCGCGGGGGAGGGCCACAATGAGCAGTTCTTC. Translation: CASNTAGEGHNEQFF.

V gene TRBV10-3 combines with J gene TRBJ2-7; 7 positions agree with TRBD1. V lost 10 bases to trimming and J lost 3 bases; unmatched junction nucleotides: 6. The length of the CDR3 is 12 residues. Germline CDR1 ENHRY, CDR2 SYGVKD. The CDR3 sequence: CATGQDDYEQYF. In DNA form, the CDR3 reads TGTGCCACTGGACAGGACGACTACGAGCAGTACTTC.

The chain employs TRBV29-1 and TRBJ2-3; D gene uncertain. The CDR3 is 13 amino acids. CDR1 is SQVTM, CDR2 ANQGSEA, per germline. V lost 4 bases to trimming and J lost 1 base, with 9 bases between them. The CDR3 DNA reads TGCAGCGTTGTAGTGAGCGGCACAGATACGCAGTATTTT. The encoded protein is CSVVVSGTDTQYF.